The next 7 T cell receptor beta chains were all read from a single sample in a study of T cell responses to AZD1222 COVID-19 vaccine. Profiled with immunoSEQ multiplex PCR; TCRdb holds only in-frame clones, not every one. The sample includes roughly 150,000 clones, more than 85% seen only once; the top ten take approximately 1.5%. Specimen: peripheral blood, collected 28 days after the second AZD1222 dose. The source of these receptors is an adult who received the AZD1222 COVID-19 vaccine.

CDR3: CASSFRSGLAMWEQYF. CDR3 DNA sequence: TGTGCCAGCAGCTTTCGATCGGGACTAGCGATGTGGGAGCAGTACTTC. The chain is built from TRBV5-4 and TRBJ2-7; TRBD2 matches at 10 bases. The trim removed 2 bases at V and 7 bases at J, leaving 12 bases unmatched. The length of the CDR3 is 16 residues. Germline loops: CDR1 SGHNT, CDR2 YYREEE (reference sequence).

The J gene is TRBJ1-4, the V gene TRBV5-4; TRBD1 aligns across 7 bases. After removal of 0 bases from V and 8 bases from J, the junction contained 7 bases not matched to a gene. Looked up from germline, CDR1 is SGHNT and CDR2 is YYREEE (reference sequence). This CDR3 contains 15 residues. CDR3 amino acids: CASSLEPGQREKLFF. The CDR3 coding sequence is TGTGCCAGCAGCTTGGAACCGGGACAGAGAGAAAAACTGTTTTTT.

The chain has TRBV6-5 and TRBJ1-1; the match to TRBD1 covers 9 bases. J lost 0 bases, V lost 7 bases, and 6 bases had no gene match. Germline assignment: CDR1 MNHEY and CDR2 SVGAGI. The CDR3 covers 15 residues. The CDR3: CASIITGGLNTEAFF. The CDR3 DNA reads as TGTGCCAGCATTATAACAGGGGGCCTGAACACTGAAGCTTTCTTT.

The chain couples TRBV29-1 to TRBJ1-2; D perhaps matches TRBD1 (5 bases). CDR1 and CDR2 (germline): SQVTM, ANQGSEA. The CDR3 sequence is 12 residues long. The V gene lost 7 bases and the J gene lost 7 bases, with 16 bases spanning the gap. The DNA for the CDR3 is TGCAGCGGAGGAAGTGGGGGAAGTGGCTACACCTTC. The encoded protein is CSGGSGGSGYTF.

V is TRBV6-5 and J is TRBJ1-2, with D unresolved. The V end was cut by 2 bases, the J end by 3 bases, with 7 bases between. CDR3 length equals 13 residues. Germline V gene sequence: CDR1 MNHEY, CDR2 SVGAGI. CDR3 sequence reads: CASSYEAHYGYTF. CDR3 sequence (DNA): TGTGCCAGCAGTTACGAGGCGCACTATGGCTACACCTTC.

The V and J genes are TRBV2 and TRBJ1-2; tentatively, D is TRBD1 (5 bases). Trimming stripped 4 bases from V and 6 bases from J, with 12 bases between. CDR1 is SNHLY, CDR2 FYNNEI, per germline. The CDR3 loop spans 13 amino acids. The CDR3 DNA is TGTGCCAGCAGTGTTTTAGGGGTGGATGGCTACACCTTC. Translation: CASSVLGVDGYTF.

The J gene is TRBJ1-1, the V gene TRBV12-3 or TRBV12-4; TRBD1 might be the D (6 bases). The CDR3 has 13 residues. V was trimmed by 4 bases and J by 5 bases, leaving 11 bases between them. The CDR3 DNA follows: TGTGCCAGCAGTTGGGGGGGGGCGACTGAAGCTTTCTTT. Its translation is CASSWGGATEAFF.